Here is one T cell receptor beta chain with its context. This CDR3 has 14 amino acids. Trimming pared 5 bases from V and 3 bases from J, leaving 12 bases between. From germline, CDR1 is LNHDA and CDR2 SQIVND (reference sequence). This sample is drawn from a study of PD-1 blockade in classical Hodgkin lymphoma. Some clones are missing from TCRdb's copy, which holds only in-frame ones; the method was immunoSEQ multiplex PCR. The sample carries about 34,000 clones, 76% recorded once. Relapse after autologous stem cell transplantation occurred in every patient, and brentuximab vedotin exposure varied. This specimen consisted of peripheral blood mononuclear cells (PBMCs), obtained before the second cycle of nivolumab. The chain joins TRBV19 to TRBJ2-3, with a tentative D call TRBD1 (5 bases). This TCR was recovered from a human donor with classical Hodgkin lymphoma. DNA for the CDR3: TGTGCCAGTAGTCTAACCAAGGGGACAGATACGCAGTATTTT. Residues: CASSLTKGTDTQYF.